The sequence of this TCR beta chain was determined in a study of post-analysis software for immune sequencing data (dated by TCRdb to about 2015). Regarding the research as a whole: Recorded disease courses included relapsing-remitting, secondary progressive and progressive-relapsing multiple sclerosis, with some patients lacking subtype annotation. The multiple sclerosis patient repertoires were compared with 10 to 12 previously published healthy control repertoires from donors aged about 6 to 26 years. A subset of samples was prepared in parallel using single-end sample barcoding, then pooled and co-amplified after Illumina adapter ligation.

Library prep was done by PCR. Sequenced on an Illumina HiSeq 2500. Unique molecular identifiers were incorporated into TCR beta cDNA libraries to reduce PCR and sequencing biases. Every 1 to 10 million input T cells yielded approximately 500,000 cDNA molecules, meaning each molecule approximated one T cell. The patient libraries were prepared and sequenced with the same protocol used for the earlier healthy control dataset. Samples belonging to the same batch were prepared together, multiplexed and sequenced on a shared HiSeq lane. Per the authors' processing: MIGEC handled the raw barcoded reads, throwing out single-read molecular identifier groups before consensus assembly and CDR3 extraction. VDJtools was used for post-analysis of the clonotype tables, and diversity was normalized by down-sampling every dataset to the size of the smallest sample. In repertoire overlap clustering, CDR3 amino acid sequences, but not nucleotide sequences, were matched to correct batch-related cross-sample contamination. In TCRdb, the public reads were trimmed at Q25 with fastp and aligned with MiXCR, with productive beta chains retained. Each entry is one CDR3 protein sequence, shown with its most common DNA and genes. TCRdb's processing, not the authors' own work, is the source of the V and J calls. Present in this sample are about 810,000 distinct CDR3 sequences, roughly 58% of which were seen just once. The top ten clonotypes cover under 6% of the sample.

TCR beta repertoires were profiled from peripheral blood of roughly 13 young patients with multiple sclerosis to demonstrate the VDJtools post-analysis software. The patients with multiple sclerosis were children and adolescents between about 6 and 17 years of age. This clonotype was seen only once. This receptor's antigen is unknown. Nothing much larger sits one base from this clone, and base qualities are not available. The CDR3 numbers 16 residues from cysteine through phenylalanine. CDR3 DNA only is kept here, 48 bases in frame from base 1. CDR1 is given as MNHNY and CDR2 as SVGAGI, both from the germline V gene (reference sequence). Germline trimming amounts to 1 base on V and 9 bases on J, with 6 as the count of junction bases outside the gene matches. The investigation overall reported the following: When samples were clustered directly using the F measure, samples prepared in the same batch co-clustered strongly, which prompted a batch-effect correction. The control group was slightly older than the multiple sclerosis patient group. Multiple sclerosis patients had significantly lower normalized Chao1 diversity than controls, a result that suggests substantial peripheral T-cell clonal expansion. Significantly higher frequencies in patients than in controls were found for several TRBV segments, including TRBV5-6, TRBV5-1 and TRBV20-1.

The rearrangement combines TRBV6-6 with TRBJ2-1; TRBD2 fits 13 bases in the junction. Sequenced material: blood. The clonotype comes from a girl under 18 with multiple sclerosis. The CDR3 protein: CASSYFVTSGGVEQFF. The DNA sequence is given as TGTGCCAGCAGTTACTTTGTTACTAGCGGGGGGGTTGAGCAGTTCTTC.